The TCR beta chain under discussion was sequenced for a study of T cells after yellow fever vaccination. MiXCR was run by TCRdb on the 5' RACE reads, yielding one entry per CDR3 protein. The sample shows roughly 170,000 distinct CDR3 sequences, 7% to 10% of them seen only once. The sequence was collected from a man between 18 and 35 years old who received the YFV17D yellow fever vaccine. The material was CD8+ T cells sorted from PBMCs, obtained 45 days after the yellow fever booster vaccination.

The CDR3: CASSLSGTNQETQYF. The CDR3 DNA reads TGTGCCAGCAGTTTATCCGGGACAAACCAAGAGACCCAGTACTTC. The V gene is TRBV27, the J gene TRBJ2-5, with a tentative D call TRBD1 (6 bases). CDR3 length equals 15 residues. Germline values: CDR1 MNHEY, CDR2 SMNVEV (reference sequence). Trimming stripped 0 bases from V and 0 bases from J, with 8 bases between.